This T cell receptor beta chain emerged from a study of cytomegalovirus exposure and HLA in healthy donors. Study-wide results and caveats: The authors later linked a missense DCLRE1C variant to TCR beta V- and J-gene trimming. The authors listed 180 or so TCR beta chains as cytomegalovirus-associated. Earlier analysis looked at TCR beta V segments, and most were productive about 87% or about 30% of the time.

To note about this clone: Antigen: not known.

The CDR3 consists of 13 residues. The germline CDR1 and CDR2 sequences are SGHTA and FQGTGA. Trimming took off 6 bases at V and 5 bases at J, with 13 bases between the two ends. The PCR employed 60 Vbeta primers together with 13 Jbeta primers. TCRdb keeps only in-frame clones here, not all; method: immunoSEQ multiplex PCR. The sample gives roughly 130,000 clones, 79% of which show up once; about 2% is in the top ten. The sequence was collected from a man younger than 30 in good health and CMV-seronegative. The source material was PBMCs. This rearrangement joins TRBV7-3 to TRBJ2-5, with no clear D. This chain's CDR3 is CASSLRFVETQYF. The CDR3 region has the DNA TGTGCCAGCAGTTTGAGATTTGTGGAGACCCAGTACTTC.